A single sample gave rise to the 20 T cell receptor beta chains below, sequenced in a study of blood T cell repertoires in COVID-19. TCRdb's copy holds only in-frame clones and misses some; the assay was immunoSEQ multiplex PCR. The data contain some 260,000 clones, 88% of them singletons. The sequencing input was peripheral blood. These receptors were taken from a woman aged 40 to 49 who had recovered from COVID-19.

The V and J genes are TRBV18 and TRBJ2-5; no firm D call. Trimming removed 6 bases at V and 4 bases at J, with 15 bases between. CDR1 is KGHSH, CDR2 LQKENI, per germline. CDR3 length: 14 amino acids. CDR3 in DNA: TGTGCCAGCTCCCACCCGGTCCTCCGAGAGACCCAGTACTTC. It specifies CASSHPVLRETQYF.

The V gene is TRBV23-1, the J gene TRBJ1-2, with 10 bases aligning to TRBD1. TRBV23-1 counts as an open reading frame of uncertain function. With 5 bases clipped from V and 7 bases from J, the junction kept 22 bases outside the gene matches. This CDR3 contains 19 residues. The CDR3 spells CASSFRGPGQGCRARGYTF. DNA for the CDR3: TGCGCCAGCAGTTTTAGGGGACCGGGACAGGGGTGTAGGGCTCGTGGCTACACCTTC.

The chain carries TRBV24-1 and TRBJ1-4; D remains unclear. CDR1 and CDR2 (germline): KGHDR, SFDVKD. The CDR3 sequence is 14 residues long. Trimming took off 5 bases at V and 4 bases at J, with 10 bases between the two ends. For the CDR3, the DNA is TGTGCCACCAGTGGGCCGGGGATTAATGAAAAACTGTTTTTT. This codes for CATSGPGINEKLFF.

V usage is TRBV5-1 and J usage is TRBJ2-3; 10 bases line up with TRBD1. Germline V CDR1 and CDR2: SGHRS, YFSETQ. The junction had 7 bases not matched to a gene; V was cut back by 4 bases and J by 5 bases. The CDR3 is 15 amino acids. CDR3 region: CASSQRQGAGDTQYF. The CDR3 DNA sequence: TGCGCCAGCAGCCAGAGACAGGGGGCGGGAGATACGCAGTATTTT.

The CDR3 nucleotides are TGTGCCAGCAGCCCGAGCCCGGGGTCCTTCTATGGCTACACCTTC. It is translated as CASSPSPGSFYGYTF. This sequence joins TRBV5-4 and TRBJ1-2; D unclear. CDR3 length: 15 residues. Trimming left V 4 bases short and J 4 bases short, with 17 bases between. Germline CDR1 SGHNT, CDR2 YYREEE (reference sequence).

V usage is TRBV27 and J usage is TRBJ2-3, with 7 nucleotides matching TRBD2. The CDR3 loop spans 15 amino acids. CDR1 and CDR2 from the germline V gene are MNHEY and SMNVEV (reference sequence). Trimming took 4 bases from V and 0 from J; bases not matched to a gene: 4. CDR3 in DNA: TGTGCCAGCAGTTATACTAGCGCTAGCACAGATACGCAGTATTTT. This translates into CASSYTSASTDTQYF.

The rearrangement links TRBV4-3 to TRBJ2-2; a possible D gene is TRBD1 (6 bases). Germline loops: CDR1 LGHNA, CDR2 YSLEER. The CDR3 runs 15 residues. V was shortened by 4 bases and J by 5 bases, with 14 bases between the two germline ends. DNA of the CDR3: TGCGCCAGCAGCCCAACTACCAGGGGAACCGGGGAGCTGTTTTTT. It specifies CASSPTTRGTGELFF.

On this clone itself: One end of the junction does not line up with germline, which may come from a read error. The CDR3: CAWTGWRGTATQYF. The CDR3 coding sequence is TGTGCCTGGACCGGGTGGCGGGGCACAGCTACGCAGTATTTT. The V and J genes are TRBV30 and TRBJ2-3; tentative D call: TRBD2 (6 bases). The length of the CDR3 is 14 residues. The germline gives CDR1 GTSNPN, CDR2 SVGIG (reference sequence).

The chain links TRBV27 to TRBJ1-5, with a weak D call TRBD1 (5 bases). Between the trimmed V and J ends, which lost 4 bases and 0 bases, there was a span of 10 bases. CDR1 and CDR2 from the germline V gene are MNHEY and SMNVEV (reference sequence). The CDR3 is made up of 15 amino acids. CDR3 bases: TGTGCCAGCAGTTCCCCGGGGGATAGCAATCAGCCCCAGCATTTT. As protein: CASSSPGDSNQPQHF.

The chain joins TRBV2 to TRBJ2-2, with 7 bases that match TRBD2. The CDR3 is made up of 16 amino acids. Germline CDR1 is SNHLY and CDR2 is FYNNEI. V lost 3 bases, J lost 5 bases, and 9 bases stayed unmatched. The CDR3 DNA reads TGTGCCAGCAGTGATGGACGGGGGGTAGGAACCGGGGAGCTGTTTTTT. Translation gives CASSDGRGVGTGELFF.

V is TRBV10-3 and J is TRBJ1-1; a possible D gene is TRBD1 (6 bases). The CDR3 has 13 amino acids. V gave up 10 bases and J gave up 6 bases, with 18 bases separating them. Germline V gives CDR1 ENHRY, CDR2 SYGVKD. The CDR3 sequence: CASCDGRGSEAFF. The CDR3 DNA reads as TGTGCCAGCTGCGATGGGAGGGGGTCTGAAGCTTTCTTT.

J is TRBJ2-3 and V is TRBV5-1; possibly TRBD2 for D (5 bases). The CDR3 length is 13 residues. With 6 bases removed from V and 2 bases from J, the gap between germline ends came to 10 bases. Germline loops: CDR1 SGHRS, CDR2 YFSETQ. CDR3 DNA sequence: TGCGCCAGCAACGAGGGCTCCACAGATACGCAGTATTTT. Protein sequence: CASNEGSTDTQYF.

The V gene is TRBV15, the J gene TRBJ2-7, with TRBD2 matching over 16 bases. With V trimmed by 7 bases and J by 2 bases, 11 bases remained unmatched. This CDR3 is built from 18 residues. CDR1 LNHNV and CDR2 YYDKDF come from the germline V gene (reference sequence). The CDR3 spells CATTSGGLAGGPPYEQYF. CDR3 DNA: TGTGCCACCACCTCCGGGGGACTAGCGGGAGGGCCCCCCTACGAGCAGTACTTC.

This clone was seen only once. V gene TRBV30 combines with J gene TRBJ1-5; tentative D call: TRBD1 (6 bases). V was trimmed by 1 base and J by 0 bases, leaving 16 bases between them. Germline CDR1 reads GTSNPN; CDR2 reads SVGIG (reference sequence). The CDR3 contains 17 residues. The CDR3 bases are TGTGCCTGGAGTGGGGGGCTTCGGGCAGATAGCAATCAGCCCCAGCATTTT. The encoded protein is CAWSGGLRADSNQPQHF.

The chain employs TRBV7-2 and TRBJ1-4, with D perhaps TRBD1 (6 bases). The CDR3 loop spans 15 amino acids. Germline V gene lookup returns CDR1 SGHTA and CDR2 FQGNSA. The V end lost 3 bases, the J end lost 7 bases, and 15 bases lay between the germline ends. CDR3 protein: CASSLGGGTGEKLFF. DNA of the CDR3: TGTGCCAGCAGCTTGGGGGGGGGCACCGGTGAAAAACTGTTTTTT.

The chain couples TRBV10-3 to TRBJ1-2; no clear D. The CDR3 spans 16 residues. V was shortened by 0 bases and J by 3 bases, with 14 bases between the two germline ends. Germline lookup yields CDR1 ENHRY and CDR2 SYGVKD. The CDR3 region is CAISESLVRAHYGYTF. The CDR3 coding sequence is TGTGCCATCAGTGAGTCGTTGGTGAGGGCCCACTATGGCTACACCTTC.

V and J are TRBV18 and TRBJ2-3; TRBD1 agrees at 7 bases. CDR1 is KGHSH and CDR2 is LQKENI in the germline V gene. V lost 3 bases to trimming and J lost 6 bases; unmatched junction nucleotides: 12. The CDR3 consists of 16 residues. CDR3 sequence reads: CASSPGQKARGDTQYF. DNA of the CDR3: TGTGCCAGCTCACCGGGACAGAAGGCCCGAGGGGATACGCAGTATTTT.

This clone was counted a few times. The chain joins TRBV4-3 to TRBJ2-6; D is perhaps TRBD2 (5 bases). Trimming removed 2 bases at V and 1 base at J, with 9 bases between. Germline values: CDR1 LGHNA, CDR2 YSLEER. The CDR3 runs 16 residues. CDR3 sequence reads: CASSQQRGSGANVLTF. CDR3 sequence (DNA): TGCGCCAGCAGCCAACAACGGGGTTCTGGGGCCAACGTCCTGACTTTC.

This sequence joins TRBV9 and TRBJ2-5, with TRBD2 matching over 10 bases. TRBJ2-7 explains the end of the DNA better; the J call may be wrong. Germline-derived CDR1 and CDR2 are SGDLS and YYNGEE. The CDR3 consists of 17 residues. CDR3 DNA sequence: TGTGCCAGCAGCGGCGGACTAGCGGATTCCCCCATGTACGAGCAGTACTTC. This codes for CASSGGLADSPMYEQYF.

The chain uses TRBV11-2 and TRBJ2-1, with D possibly matching TRBD2 (6 bases). The CDR3 consists of 16 residues. Trimming left V 1 base short and J 2 bases short, with 12 bases between. The germline gives CDR1 SGHAT, CDR2 FQNNGV. Here the CDR3 reads CASSLGSAGPYNEQFF. The CDR3 DNA sequence: TGTGCCAGCAGCTTAGGGTCAGCGGGTCCCTACAATGAGCAGTTCTTC.